The sequence of this TCR delta chain was determined in a study of gamma-delta T cells after stem cell transplantation. TCRdb reran clone calling via CATT on the RT-PCR reads. The data show fewer than 2,000 delta-chain clones, with roughly 21% seen just once and 40% to 55% held by the top ten. From germline, CDR1 is GEAIGNYY and CDR2 EKD. This CDR3 is built from 22 residues. This clone was counted a single time. One base separates it from a far larger clone, so it is likely a read error. Other nucleotide sequences from this sample produce the same CDR3. The V call is TRDV2, the J call TRDJ3, with TRDD3 matching 13 bases. The sequence came from a human donor. It is not recorded whose cells these are; they may come from a transplant donor. Sequencing was carried out using gamma-delta T cells. CDR3 sequence reads: CACDTPVLGDTLRSWDTRQMFF. The CDR3 DNA sequence: TGTGCCTGCGACACCCCTGTACTGGGGGATACGCTAAGATCCTGGGACACCCGACAGATGTTTTTC.